These 15 T cell receptor beta chains were all obtained from the same sample, sequenced in a study of vaccination and CD4 T cells after COVID-19. An Oncomine TCR Beta short-read assay was used to sequence the DNA from cultured CD4+ T cells. TCRdb re-called the PCR reads with MiXCR, one entry per CDR3 protein. The sample lists about 6,000 distinct CDR3 sequences; around half were seen once. Treatment of the sample: roughly 11-day PBMC culture with coronavirus spike peptide pools or control peptides (ViraFEST assay). Investigators obtained the unexposed donor's CD4+ T cells before the COVID-19 pandemic (2011-2018). The antigens of these receptors remain unknown. Sequencing was done on a sample of CD4+ T cells from blood, cultured in vitro. The receptors shown here come from a human donor in good health.

CDR3 nucleotide sequence: TGCAGCCCAGGGACTCGACTTTCCTACAATGAGCAGTTCTTC. This sequence encodes CSPGTRLSYNEQFF. The chain carries TRBV20-1 and TRBJ2-1, with TRBD2 as a possible D gene (6 bases). Germline V gene lookup returns CDR1 DFQATT and CDR2 SNEGSKA (reference sequence). The CDR3 extends over 14 amino acids.

The CDR3 reads CASSYNLYDSSSGLAGVPEQYF. Here the CDR3 DNA reads TGTGCCAGCAGTTACAACCTATACGACAGCAGCAGTGGACTAGCGGGAGTCCCCGAGCAGTACTTC. The chain uses TRBV6-2 or TRBV6-3 and TRBJ2-7, with TRBD2 matching over 13 bases. V was pared by 2 bases and J by 6 bases, with 25 bases of the junction left unmatched. Germline CDR1 is MNHEY and CDR2 is SVGEGT. The CDR3 is made up of 22 amino acids.

The chain recombines TRBV10-3 with TRBJ2-2; TRBD2 might be the D (5 bases). V gave up 11 bases and J gave up 3 bases, with 13 bases separating them. This CDR3 comprises 13 residues. CDR1 and CDR2 (germline): ENHRY, SYGVKD. CDR3 nucleotides: TGTGCCTTACGAGGGTCGGACACCGGGGAGCTGTTTTTT. It encodes CALRGSDTGELFF.

This chain joins TRBV19 and TRBJ2-2; 8 positions match TRBD1. Germline-derived CDR1 and CDR2 are LNHDA and SQIVND (reference sequence). The CDR3 sequence is 15 residues long. J gave up 4 bases and V 1 base, and 2 bases lay outside the gene matches. The CDR3 is CASSIVGQGTGELFF. The CDR3 coding sequence is TGTGCCAGTAGTATAGTCGGACAGGGCACCGGGGAGCTGTTTTTT. The full variable domain, in which reference TRBV19 and TRBJ2-2 provide the parts outside the CDR3, is DGGITQSPKYLFRKEGQNVTLSCEQNLNHDAMYWYRQDPGQGLRLIYYSQIVNDFQKGDIAEGYSVSREKKESFPLTVTSAQKNPTAFYLCASSIVGQGTGELFFGEGSRLTVL.

This chain joins TRBV5-4 and TRBJ2-7; the match to TRBD1 covers 7 bases. Germline values: CDR1 SGHNT, CDR2 YYREEE (reference sequence). CDR3 length equals 16 residues. Trimming at V came to 5 bases and at J to 3 bases, leaving 14 bases not matched to a gene. The CDR3 nucleotides are TGTGCCAGCAGGCCGGAACTGGGACAGACACACTACGAGCAGTACTTC. It yields the protein CASRPELGQTHYEQYF.

This chain links TRBV5-1 with TRBJ2-1, with 11 bases aligning to TRBD1. Per the germline V gene, CDR1 is SGHRS and CDR2 is YFSETQ. The CDR3 totals 16 residues. J was trimmed by 7 bases and V by 0 bases; bases with no gene match: 6. This chain's CDR3 is CASSLGGTGGVNEQFF. The CDR3, as DNA: TGCGCCAGCAGCTTGGGAGGGACAGGGGGTGTTAATGAGCAGTTCTTC.

The chain is built from TRBV19 and TRBJ1-2; TRBD1 matches at 11 bases. Unmatched junction bases numbered 14, after V lost 3 bases and J lost 8 bases. Germline V gene data show CDR1 as LNHDA and CDR2 as SQIVND (reference sequence). The CDR3 spans 17 residues. In DNA, the CDR3 is TGTGCCAGTAGTATGGACGGACAGGGGGCGCCTATGAGGGGCTACACCTTC. Its protein is CASSMDGQGAPMRGYTF.

This rearrangement joins TRBV4-3 to TRBJ2-2, with 8 bases fitting TRBD2. Trimming took 0 bases from V and 6 from J; bases not matched to a gene: 9. This CDR3 spans 17 amino acids. CDR1 is LGHNA, CDR2 YSLEER, per germline. CDR3: CASSQELVLAGPGELFF. Written as DNA, the CDR3 is TGCGCCAGCAGCCAAGAATTGGTGCTAGCGGGTCCCGGGGAGCTGTTTTTT.

Here the CDR3 DNA reads TGCAGTGCTAGCGCGGGGGCGGGGCCGGACACAGATACGCAGTATTTT. Protein: CSASAGAGPDTDTQYF. The chain joins TRBV20-1 to TRBJ2-3, with D possibly matching TRBD2 (7 bases). V lost 3 bases to trimming and J lost 2 bases, with 18 bases between them. Germline CDR1 and CDR2: DFQATT and SNEGSKA (reference sequence). The CDR3 loop spans 16 amino acids.

The chain carries TRBV7-2 and TRBJ1-3; D is possibly TRBD1 (5 bases). Germline CDR1 reads SGHTA; CDR2 reads FQGNSA. The CDR3 spans 14 residues. Trimming cost V 2 bases and J 4 bases, with 9 bases left between them. CDR3 sequence (DNA): TGTGCCAGCAGCTTACGAGCAGGGGGAAACACCATATATTTT. Amino acid sequence: CASSLRAGGNTIYF.

J is TRBJ1-1 and V is TRBV6-5, with TRBD1 matching 8 bases. Germline-derived CDR1 and CDR2 are MNHEY and SVGAGI. The J segment lost 1 base and the V segment lost 2 bases, leaving 9 bases of the junction unmatched. The CDR3 is 17 amino acids. CDR3 nucleotide sequence: TGTGCCAGCAGTTACCGAGGACAGGGACTAAGGAACACTGAAGCTTTCTTT. This sequence encodes CASSYRGQGLRNTEAFF.

This clonotype was observed once. The gene calls are TRBV19 and TRBJ1-2; the D gene is possibly TRBD1 (6 bases). V was trimmed by 5 bases and J by 5 bases, leaving 12 bases between them. CDR1 and CDR2 from the germline V gene are LNHDA and SQIVND (reference sequence). The CDR3 is 13 residues long. The CDR3 sequence is CASSPRDRYGYTF. For the CDR3, the DNA is TGTGCCAGTAGTCCCCGCGACAGGTATGGCTACACCTTC. Variable domain in full (rest from reference TRBV19 and TRBJ1-2): DGGITQSPKYLFRKEGQNVTLSCEQNLNHDAMYWYRQDPGQGLRLIYYSQIVNDFQKGDIAEGYSVSREKKESFPLTVTSAQKNPTAFYLCASSPRDRYGYTFGSGTRLTVV.

The genes are TRBV6-1 and TRBJ1-3, with D possibly being TRBD1 (6 bases). V was shortened by 4 bases and J by 4 bases, with 14 bases between the two germline ends. Germline lookup yields CDR1 MNHNS and CDR2 SASEGT. The CDR3 extends over 15 amino acids. The CDR3 bases are TGTGCCAGCAGTGCATCCCAGGGGCCCGGAAACACCATATATTTT. Translation: CASSASQGPGNTIYF.

The sample holds a few counts of this clonotype. The V call is TRBV7-9, the J call TRBJ1-1; no reliable D call. Germline CDR1 and CDR2: SEHNR and FQNEAQ (reference sequence). V was pared by 5 bases and J by 6 bases, with 10 bases between. The CDR3 totals 12 residues. CDR3 bases: TGTGCCAGCAGCACTGGACGGCCTGAAGCTTTCTTT. It is translated as CASSTGRPEAFF.

The rearrangement links TRBV6-1 to TRBJ1-4; no firm D call. V lost 11 bases to trimming and J lost 3 bases, with 13 bases between them. From germline, CDR1 is MNHNS and CDR2 SASEGT. CDR3 size: 13 residues. As DNA, the CDR3 is TGTGCCCACAAGGGATACGCTAATGAAAAACTGTTTTTT. Translation gives CAHKGYANEKLFF.